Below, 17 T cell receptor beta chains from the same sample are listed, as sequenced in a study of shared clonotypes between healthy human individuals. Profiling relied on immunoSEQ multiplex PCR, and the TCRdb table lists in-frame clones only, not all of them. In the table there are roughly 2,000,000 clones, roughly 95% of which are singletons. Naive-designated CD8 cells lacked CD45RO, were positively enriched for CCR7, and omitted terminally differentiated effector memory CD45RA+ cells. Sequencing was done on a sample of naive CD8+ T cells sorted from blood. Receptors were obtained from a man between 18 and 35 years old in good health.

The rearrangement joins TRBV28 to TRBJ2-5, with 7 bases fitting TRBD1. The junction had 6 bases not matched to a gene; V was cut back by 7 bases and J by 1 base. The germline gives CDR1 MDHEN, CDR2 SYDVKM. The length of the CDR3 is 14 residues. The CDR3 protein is CASNGQDLQETQYF. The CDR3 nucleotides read TGTGCCAGCAACGGACAGGACCTCCAAGAGACCCAGTACTTC.

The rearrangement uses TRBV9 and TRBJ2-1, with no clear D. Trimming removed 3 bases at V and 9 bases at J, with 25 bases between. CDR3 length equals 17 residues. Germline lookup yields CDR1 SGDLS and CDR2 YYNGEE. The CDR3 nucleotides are TGTGCCAGCAGCGCCCGACCCGAAGGACCCCCCCTAGGTGAGCAGTTCTTC. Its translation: CASSARPEGPPLGEQFF. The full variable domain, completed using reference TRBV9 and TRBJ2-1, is DSGVTQTPKHLITATGQRVTLRCSPRSGDLSVYWYQQSLDQGLQFLIQYYNGEERAKGNILERFSAQQFPDLHSELNLSSLELGDSALYFCASSARPEGPPLGEQFFGPGTRLTVL.

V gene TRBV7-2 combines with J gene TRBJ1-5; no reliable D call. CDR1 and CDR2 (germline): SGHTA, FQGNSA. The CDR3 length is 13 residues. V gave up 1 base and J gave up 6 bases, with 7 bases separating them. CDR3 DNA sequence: TGTGCCAGCAGCTTAGGGGGAGCTCAGCCCCAGCATTTT. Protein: CASSLGGAQPQHF. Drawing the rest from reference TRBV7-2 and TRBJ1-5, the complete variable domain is GAGVSQSPSNKVTEKGKDVELRCDPISGHTALYWYRQSLGQGLEFLIYFQGNSAPDKSGLPSDRFSAERTGGSVSTLTIQRTQQEDSAVYLCASSLGGAQPQHFGDGTRLSIL.

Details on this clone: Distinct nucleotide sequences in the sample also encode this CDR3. The CDR3 protein is CAWSGQGNSPLHF. Written as DNA, the CDR3 is TGTGCCTGGAGTGGACAGGGTAATTCACCCCTCCACTTT. V usage is TRBV30 and J usage is TRBJ1-6; 7 nucleotides match TRBD1. There are 13 residues in the CDR3. After removal of 1 base from V and 6 bases from J, the junction contained 0 bases not matched to a gene. Per the germline V gene, CDR1 is GTSNPN and CDR2 is SVGIG (reference sequence).

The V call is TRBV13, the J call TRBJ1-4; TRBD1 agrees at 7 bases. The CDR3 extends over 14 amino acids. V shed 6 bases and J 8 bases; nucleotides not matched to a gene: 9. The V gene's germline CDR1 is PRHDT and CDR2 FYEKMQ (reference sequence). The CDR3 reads CASRQTGWKEKLFF. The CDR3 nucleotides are TGTGCCAGCAGGCAGACAGGGTGGAAGGAAAAACTGTTTTTT.

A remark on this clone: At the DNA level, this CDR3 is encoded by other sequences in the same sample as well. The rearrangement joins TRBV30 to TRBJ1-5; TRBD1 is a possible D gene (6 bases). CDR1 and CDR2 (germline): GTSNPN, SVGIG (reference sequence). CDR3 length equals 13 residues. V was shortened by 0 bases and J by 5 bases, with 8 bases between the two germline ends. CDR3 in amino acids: CAWSVQGDQPQHF. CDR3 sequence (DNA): TGTGCCTGGAGTGTACAGGGTGATCAGCCCCAGCATTTT.

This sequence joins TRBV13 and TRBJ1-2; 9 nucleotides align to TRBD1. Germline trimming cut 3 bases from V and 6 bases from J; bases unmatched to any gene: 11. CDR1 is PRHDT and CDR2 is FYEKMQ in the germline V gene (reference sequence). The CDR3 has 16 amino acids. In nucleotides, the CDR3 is TGTGCCAGCAGCTTGAACAGGGGGCGTGAGAAGGATGGCTACACCTTC. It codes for CASSLNRGREKDGYTF.

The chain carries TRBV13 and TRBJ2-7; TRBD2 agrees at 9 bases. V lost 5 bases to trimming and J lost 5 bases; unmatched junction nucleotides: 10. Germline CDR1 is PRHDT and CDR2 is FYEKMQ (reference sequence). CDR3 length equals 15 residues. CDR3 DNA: TGTGCCAGCAGCCCCCACAGCGGGAGGCTCCACGAGCAGTACTTC. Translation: CASSPHSGRLHEQYF.

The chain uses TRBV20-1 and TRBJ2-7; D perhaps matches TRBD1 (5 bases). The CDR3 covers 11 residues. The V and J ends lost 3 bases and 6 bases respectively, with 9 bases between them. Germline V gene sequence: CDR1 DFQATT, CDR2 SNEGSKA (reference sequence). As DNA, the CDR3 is TGCAGTGCTAGGATAGGGGCCGAGCAGTACTTC. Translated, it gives CSARIGAEQYF.

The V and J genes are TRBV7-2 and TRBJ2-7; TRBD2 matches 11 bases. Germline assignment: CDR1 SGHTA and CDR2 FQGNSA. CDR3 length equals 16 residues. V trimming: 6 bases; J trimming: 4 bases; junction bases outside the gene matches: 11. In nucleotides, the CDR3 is TGTGCCAGCAGTCCGGTAGCGGGAGGGCCAGGTTACGAGCAGTACTTC. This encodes CASSPVAGGPGYEQYF.

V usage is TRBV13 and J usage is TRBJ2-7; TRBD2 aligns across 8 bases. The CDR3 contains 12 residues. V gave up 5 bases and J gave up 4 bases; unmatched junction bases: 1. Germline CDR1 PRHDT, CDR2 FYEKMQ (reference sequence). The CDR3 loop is CASSQREYEQYF. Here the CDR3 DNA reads TGTGCCAGCAGCCAGCGGGAGTACGAGCAGTACTTC.

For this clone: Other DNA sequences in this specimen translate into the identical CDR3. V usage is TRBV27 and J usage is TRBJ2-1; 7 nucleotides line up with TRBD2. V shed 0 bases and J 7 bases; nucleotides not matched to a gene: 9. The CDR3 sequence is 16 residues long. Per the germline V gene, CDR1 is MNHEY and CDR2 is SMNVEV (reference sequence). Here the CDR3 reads CASSLSAGEKLNEQFF. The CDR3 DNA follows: TGTGCCAGCAGTTTATCGGCGGGAGAGAAGTTGAATGAGCAGTTCTTC.

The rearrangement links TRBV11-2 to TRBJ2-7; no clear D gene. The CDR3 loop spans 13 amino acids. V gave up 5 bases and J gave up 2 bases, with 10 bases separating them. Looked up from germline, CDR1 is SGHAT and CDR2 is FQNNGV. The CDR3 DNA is TGTGCCAGCAGCCTATACAATACCTACGAGCAGTACTTC. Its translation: CASSLYNTYEQYF.

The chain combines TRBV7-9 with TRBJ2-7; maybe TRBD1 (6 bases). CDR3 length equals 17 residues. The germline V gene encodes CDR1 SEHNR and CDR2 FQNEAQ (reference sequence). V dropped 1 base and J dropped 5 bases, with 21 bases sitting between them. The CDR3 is CASSLGGPTGPRNEQYF. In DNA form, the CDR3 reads TGTGCCAGCAGCTTAGGAGGTCCTACAGGGCCAAGGAACGAGCAGTACTTC.

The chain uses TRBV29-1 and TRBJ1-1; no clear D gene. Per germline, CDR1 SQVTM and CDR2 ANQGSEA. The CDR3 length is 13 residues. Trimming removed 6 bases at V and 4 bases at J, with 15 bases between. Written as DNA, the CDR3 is TGCAGCGTCTGCGGGGTCCTCGGCACTGAAGCTTTCTTT. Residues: CSVCGVLGTEAFF.

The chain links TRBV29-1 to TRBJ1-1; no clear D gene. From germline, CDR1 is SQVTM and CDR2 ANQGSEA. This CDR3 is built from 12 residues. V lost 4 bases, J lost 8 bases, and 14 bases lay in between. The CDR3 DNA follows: TGCAGCGTTGCCCCGGGGTACGAGGAAGCTTTCTTT. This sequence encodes CSVAPGYEEAFF.

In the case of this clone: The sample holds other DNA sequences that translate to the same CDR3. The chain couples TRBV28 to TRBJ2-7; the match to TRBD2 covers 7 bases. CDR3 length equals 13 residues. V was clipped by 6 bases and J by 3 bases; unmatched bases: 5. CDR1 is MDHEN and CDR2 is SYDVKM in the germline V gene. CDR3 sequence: CASSLGGNYEQYF. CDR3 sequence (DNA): TGTGCCAGCAGCCTGGGAGGGAACTACGAGCAGTACTTC.